This T cell receptor (beta chain) was identified in a study of T cell responses to AZD1222 COVID-19 vaccine. About the study: Timing groups of about 4 and about 12 weeks for second doses were pooled. Study-wide results and caveats: Unmutated variant regions are reportedly the target of nearly half of TCRs that are spike-specific. Increased Spike-specific TCR breadth and depth were observed after two AZD1222 doses.

A note on this clone: The antigen remains undetermined.

Germline-derived CDR1 and CDR2 are SGHAT and FQNNGV. The V gene lost 5 bases and the J gene lost 1 base, with 9 bases spanning the gap. This CDR3 is 14 amino acids long. Clones were read by immunoSEQ multiplex PCR, and TCRdb kept only the in-frame ones, dropping some. The sample records roughly 150,000 clones, approximately 89% being singletons. V gene TRBV11-2 combines with J gene TRBJ2-1, with D perhaps TRBD1 (5 bases). The sequence was collected from an adult in good health. The sequencing used peripheral blood, collected on day 0 of AZD1222 vaccination. The CDR3 DNA is TGTGCCAGCAGCCGAGCAGGGTCCTACAATGAGCAGTTCTTC. It is translated as CASSRAGSYNEQFF. Full variable domain (outside the CDR3, taken from reference TRBV11-2 and TRBJ2-1): EAGVAQSPRYKIIEKRQSVAFWCNPISGHATLYWYQQILGQGPKLLIQFQNNGVVDDSQLPKDRFSAERLKGVDSTLKIQPAKLEDSAVYLCASSRAGSYNEQFFGPGTRLTVL.